Here is one TCR beta chain with its context. The data are from a study of control samples from healthy donors and cancer patients. The CDR3 totals 16 residues. V lost 1 base and J 12 bases, leaving 22 bases between the germline ends. CDR1 and CDR2 (germline): SGHAT, FQNNGV. The method was immunoSEQ multiplex PCR; TCRdb's version includes in-frame clones alone and lacks a portion of them. Of 110,000 or so clones in the sample, about nine tenths were seen once. This rearrangement joins TRBV11-2 to TRBJ2-1; D unresolved. Material for sequencing was blood. The clonotype comes from a human donor in good health. The donor label of this sample is uncertain. This CDR3 is CASSLVGIQPGSGQFF. CDR3 bases: TGTGCCAGCAGCTTAGTAGGAATCCAACCCGGGTCTGGGCAGTTCTTC.